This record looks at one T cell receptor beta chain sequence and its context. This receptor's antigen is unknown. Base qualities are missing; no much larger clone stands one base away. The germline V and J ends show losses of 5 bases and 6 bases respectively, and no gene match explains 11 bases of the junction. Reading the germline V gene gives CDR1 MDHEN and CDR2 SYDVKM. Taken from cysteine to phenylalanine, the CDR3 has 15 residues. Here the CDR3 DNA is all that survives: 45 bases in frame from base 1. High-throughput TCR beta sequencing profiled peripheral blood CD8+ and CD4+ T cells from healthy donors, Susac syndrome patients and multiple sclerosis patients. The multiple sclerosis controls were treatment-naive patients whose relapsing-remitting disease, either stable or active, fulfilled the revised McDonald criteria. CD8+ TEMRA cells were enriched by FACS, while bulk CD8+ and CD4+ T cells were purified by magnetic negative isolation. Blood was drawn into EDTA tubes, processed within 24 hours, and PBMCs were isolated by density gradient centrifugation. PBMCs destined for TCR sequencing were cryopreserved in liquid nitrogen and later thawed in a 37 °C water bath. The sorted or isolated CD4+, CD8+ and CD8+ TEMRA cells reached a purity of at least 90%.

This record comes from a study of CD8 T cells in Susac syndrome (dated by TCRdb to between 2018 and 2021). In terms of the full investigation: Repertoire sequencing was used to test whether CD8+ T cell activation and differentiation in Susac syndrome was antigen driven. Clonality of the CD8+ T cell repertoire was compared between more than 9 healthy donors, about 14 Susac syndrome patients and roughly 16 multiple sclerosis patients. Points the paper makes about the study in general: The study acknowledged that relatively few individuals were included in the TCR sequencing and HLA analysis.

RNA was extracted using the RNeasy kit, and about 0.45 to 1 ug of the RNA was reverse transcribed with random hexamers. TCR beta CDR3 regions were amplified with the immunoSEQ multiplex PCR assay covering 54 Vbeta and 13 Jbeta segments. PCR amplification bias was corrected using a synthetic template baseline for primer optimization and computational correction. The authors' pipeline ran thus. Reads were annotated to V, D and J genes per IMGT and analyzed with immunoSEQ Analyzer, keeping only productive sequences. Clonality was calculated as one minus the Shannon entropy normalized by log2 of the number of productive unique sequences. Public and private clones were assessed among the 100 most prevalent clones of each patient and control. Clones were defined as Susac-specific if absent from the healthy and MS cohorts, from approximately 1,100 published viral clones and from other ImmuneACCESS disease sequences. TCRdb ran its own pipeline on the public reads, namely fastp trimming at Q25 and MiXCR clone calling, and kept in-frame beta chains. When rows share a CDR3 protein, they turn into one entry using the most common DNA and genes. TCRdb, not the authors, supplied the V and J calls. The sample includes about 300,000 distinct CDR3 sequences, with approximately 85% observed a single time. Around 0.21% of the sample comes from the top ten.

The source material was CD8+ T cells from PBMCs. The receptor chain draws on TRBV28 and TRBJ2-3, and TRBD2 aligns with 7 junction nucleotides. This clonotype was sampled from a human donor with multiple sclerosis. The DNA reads TGTGCCAGCAGTCCCTGGGGAGGGCCGCCGGATACGCAGTATTTT. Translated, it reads CASSPWGGPPDTQYF.